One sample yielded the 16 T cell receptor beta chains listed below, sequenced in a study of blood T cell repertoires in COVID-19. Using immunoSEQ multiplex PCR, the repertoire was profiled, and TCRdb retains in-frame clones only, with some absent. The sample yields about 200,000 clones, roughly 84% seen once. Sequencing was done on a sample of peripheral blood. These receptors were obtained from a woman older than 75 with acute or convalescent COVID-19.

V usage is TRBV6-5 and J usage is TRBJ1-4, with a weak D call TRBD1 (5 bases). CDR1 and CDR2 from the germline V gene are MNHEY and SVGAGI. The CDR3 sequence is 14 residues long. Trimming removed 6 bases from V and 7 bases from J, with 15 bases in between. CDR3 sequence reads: CASSRVGGGEKLFF. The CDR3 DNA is TGTGCCAGCAGCCGTGTGGGGGGGGGTGAAAAACTGTTTTTT.

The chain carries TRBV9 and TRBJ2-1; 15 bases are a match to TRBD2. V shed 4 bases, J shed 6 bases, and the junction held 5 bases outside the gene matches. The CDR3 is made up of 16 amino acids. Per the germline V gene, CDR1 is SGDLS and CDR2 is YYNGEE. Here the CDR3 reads CASSRLGLAGGNEQFF. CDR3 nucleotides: TGTGCCAGCAGCAGACTGGGACTAGCGGGAGGCAATGAGCAGTTCTTC.

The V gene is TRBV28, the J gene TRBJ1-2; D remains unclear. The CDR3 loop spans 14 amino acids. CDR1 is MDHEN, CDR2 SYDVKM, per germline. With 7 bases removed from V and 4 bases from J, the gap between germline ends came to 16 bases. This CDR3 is CASKMTQPSYGYTF. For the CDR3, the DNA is TGTGCCAGCAAGATGACCCAACCTAGCTATGGCTACACCTTC.

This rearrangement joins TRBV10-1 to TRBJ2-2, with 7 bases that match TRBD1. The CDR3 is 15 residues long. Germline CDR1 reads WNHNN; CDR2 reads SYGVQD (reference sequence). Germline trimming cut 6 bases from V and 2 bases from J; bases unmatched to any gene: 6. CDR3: CASSGDSTNTGELFF. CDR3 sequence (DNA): TGCGCCAGCAGCGGGGACAGCACAAACACCGGGGAGCTGTTTTTT.

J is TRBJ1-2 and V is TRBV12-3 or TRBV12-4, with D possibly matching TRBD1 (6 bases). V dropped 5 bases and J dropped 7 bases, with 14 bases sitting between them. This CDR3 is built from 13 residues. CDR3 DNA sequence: TGTGCCAGCAGTCCCCGACAGGACGGTGGCTACACCTTC. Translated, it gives CASSPRQDGGYTF.

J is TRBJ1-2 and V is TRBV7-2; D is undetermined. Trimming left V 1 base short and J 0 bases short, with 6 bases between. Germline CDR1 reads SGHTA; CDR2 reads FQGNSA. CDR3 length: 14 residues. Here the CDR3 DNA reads TGTGCCAGCAGCTTAGGAGGAGCTAACTATGGCTACACCTTC. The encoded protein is CASSLGGANYGYTF.

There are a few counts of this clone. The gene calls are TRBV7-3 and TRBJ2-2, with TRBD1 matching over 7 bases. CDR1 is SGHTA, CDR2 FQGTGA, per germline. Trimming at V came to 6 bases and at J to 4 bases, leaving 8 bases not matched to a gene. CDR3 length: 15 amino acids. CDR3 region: CASRSPGQITGELFF. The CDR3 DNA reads TGTGCCAGCAGGTCTCCGGGACAGATCACCGGGGAGCTGTTTTTT.

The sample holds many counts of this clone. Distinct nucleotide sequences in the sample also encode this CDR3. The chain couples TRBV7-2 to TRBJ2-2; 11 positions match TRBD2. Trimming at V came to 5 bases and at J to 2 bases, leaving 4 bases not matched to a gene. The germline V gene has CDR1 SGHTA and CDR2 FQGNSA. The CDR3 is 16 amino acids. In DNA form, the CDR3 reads TGTGCCAGCAGCCGCGGACTAGCGGGTAACACCGGGGAGCTGTTTTTT. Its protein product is CASSRGLAGNTGELFF.

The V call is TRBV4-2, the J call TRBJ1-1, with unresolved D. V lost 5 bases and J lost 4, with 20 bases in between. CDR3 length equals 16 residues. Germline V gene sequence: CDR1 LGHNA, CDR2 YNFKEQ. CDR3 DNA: TGTGCCAGCAGCAAGGCCCCGGGAGTGGCGGGCACTGAAGCTTTCTTT. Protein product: CASSKAPGVAGTEAFF.

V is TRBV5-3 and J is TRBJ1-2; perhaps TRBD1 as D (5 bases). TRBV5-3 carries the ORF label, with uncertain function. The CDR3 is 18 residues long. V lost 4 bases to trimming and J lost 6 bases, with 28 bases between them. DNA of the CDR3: TGTGCCAGAAGCCATTGTGGGGGGGACGGCAGGGAGAGTAATGGCTACACCTTC. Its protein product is CARSHCGGDGRESNGYTF.

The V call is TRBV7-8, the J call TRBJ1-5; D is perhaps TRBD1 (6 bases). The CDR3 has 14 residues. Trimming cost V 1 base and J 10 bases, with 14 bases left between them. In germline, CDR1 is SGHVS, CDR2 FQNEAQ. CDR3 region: CASSLGRGGRPQHF. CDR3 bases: TGTGCCAGCAGCTTAGGCAGGGGAGGGAGACCCCAGCATTTT.

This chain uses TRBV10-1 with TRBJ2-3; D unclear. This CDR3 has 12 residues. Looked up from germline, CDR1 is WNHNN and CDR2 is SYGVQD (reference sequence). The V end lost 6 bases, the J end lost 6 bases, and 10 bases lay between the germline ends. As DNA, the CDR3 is TGCGCCAGCAGCCCCTCCTTGGATACGCAGTATTTT. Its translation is CASSPSLDTQYF.

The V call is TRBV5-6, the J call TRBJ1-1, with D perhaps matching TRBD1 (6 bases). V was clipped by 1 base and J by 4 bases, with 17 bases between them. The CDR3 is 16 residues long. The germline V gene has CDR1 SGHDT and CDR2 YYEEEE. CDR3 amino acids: CASSLLPAGAGTEAFF. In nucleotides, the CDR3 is TGTGCCAGCAGCTTGTTACCCGCAGGGGCGGGCACTGAAGCTTTCTTT.

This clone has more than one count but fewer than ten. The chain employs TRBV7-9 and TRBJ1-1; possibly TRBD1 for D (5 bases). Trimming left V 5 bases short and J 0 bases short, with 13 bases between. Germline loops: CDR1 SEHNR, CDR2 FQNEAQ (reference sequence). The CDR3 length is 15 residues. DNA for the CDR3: TGTGCCAGCAGCCATGACACAGGTCTGAACACTGAAGCTTTCTTT. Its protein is CASSHDTGLNTEAFF.

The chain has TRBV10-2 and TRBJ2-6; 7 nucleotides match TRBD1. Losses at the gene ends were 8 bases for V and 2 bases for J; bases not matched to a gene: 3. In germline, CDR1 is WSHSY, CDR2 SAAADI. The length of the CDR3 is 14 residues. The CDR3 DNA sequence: TGCGCCAGCGCCGACAGGGCTGGGGCCAACGTCCTGACTTTC. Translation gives CASADRAGANVLTF.

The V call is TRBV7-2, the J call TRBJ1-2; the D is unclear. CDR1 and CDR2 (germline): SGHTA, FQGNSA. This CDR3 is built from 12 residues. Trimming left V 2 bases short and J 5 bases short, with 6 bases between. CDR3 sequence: CASSLPLYGYTF. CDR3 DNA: TGTGCCAGCAGCTTACCCCTATATGGCTACACCTTC.